This T cell receptor beta chain was identified during a study of molecular identifiers for immune sequencing clone quantification (dated by TCRdb to 2016 to 2018). General notes on the study: In a replicate experiment, RNA from about 20,000 or 100,000 naive CD8 T cells was split into five aliquots, four of which were sequenced. The study was a methods study using CD8 T cells to benchmark molecular-identifier clustering-based TCR repertoire sequencing (MIDCIRS) and TCR RNA copy counting.

To prepare the library, PCR was applied. TCRdb lists the instrument as Illumina HiSeq 4000. Bulk TCR libraries were made following a previously described method, with the TCR primers given in Table S5. Purification of total RNA was performed with the Qiagen AllPrep DNA/RNA kit. Before analysis, reads from multiple sequencing runs of one library were combined. On the authors' methods: Reads were retained only if their TCR constant sequence matched exactly, and those retained reads were trimmed to 150 nt and grouped according to their 12-nt molecular barcodes. Reads in each barcode group were sub-clustered using a 15% Levenshtein threshold, and a quality-weighted consensus sequence was built for each RNA molecule. Non-functional sequences were discarded, and so were lower-count sequences lying one edit away from another sequence. Based on fitting two negative binomial distributions, any barcode sub-cluster with under 20% of the maximum read count was discarded. In TCRdb, the public reads were trimmed at Q25 with fastp and aligned with MiXCR, with productive beta chains retained. One record per CDR3 amino acid sequence lists the most common genes and DNA. TCRdb, not the authors, supplied the V and J calls. This sample is represented by some 65,000 distinct CDR3 sequences; around a sixth of them were singletons. The ten largest clones add up to roughly 1.4% of the sample.

General findings and caveats noted by the study authors: Identical TCR molecules sharing a barcode could cause highly expanded clone sizes to be underestimated. When barcode sub-clustering was left out, chimeric consensus sequences inflated TCR diversity, with chimeras reaching as high as 47%. Clones above 20 RNA copies held over 99% of molecules in CMV-specific effector cells but under 1% in naive cells. Spiked-in Jurkat TCR RNA equal to a single cell's worth was reported to be detectable even within 1,100,000 naive CD8 T cells. Spiked-in Jurkat TCR RNA (approximately 9 copies' worth), which is not part of the donor repertoire, was contained in the naive libraries. Approximately 3.1 recovered TCR RNA copies per cell were obtained by modeling, versus approximately 9 by digital PCR, implying a capture efficiency of about 30%.

CDR1 and CDR2 are drawn from the germline V gene (reference sequence): GTSNPN, SVGIG. The CDR3 sequence holds 14 residues, the cysteine and phenylalanine included. Of the read, only the CDR3 DNA is kept; its 42 bases are in frame from base 1. Points on this clonotype: The antigen this receptor binds is unknown. This may be a read error: a much more frequent sequence differs by one nucleotide.

Libraries of naive CD8 T cells were built from around 18,000 to 910,000 sorted cells, with 10%, 30% or 50% of the purified RNA used. On a BD FACSAria II, naive CD8 T cells were FACS-sorted as CD8+CD4-CCR7+CD45RA+ and collected into RLT Plus buffer. Detection sensitivity was tested by spiking Jurkat RNA equal to 9 to 10 TCR copies' worth into samples containing about 20,000-1,000,000 naive CD8 T cells. CD8 T cells were enriched with RosetteSep CD8+ T Cell Enrichment Cocktail and Ficoll-Paque, followed by ACK red cell lysis. The chain is made from TRBV30 and TRBJ1-5; 8 nucleotides in the junction match TRBD1. This receptor was identified in a human donor in good health. Some libraries in this study had Jurkat cell RNA spiked in. Source material: naive CD8+ T cells from blood, with Jurkat cell RNA spiked in. This specimen's cell subset or site label, per the study, means: FACS-sorted CD8+CD4-CCR7+CD45RA+ naive T cells. DNA sequence: TGTGCCTGGAGTCCGGGACAGGACCATCAGCCCCAGCGTTTT. It codes for CAWSPGQDHQPQRF.